This T cell receptor (beta chain) was sequenced during a study of blood T cells in healthy people across ages. Study-wide context: Capture by template switching was about one barcoded beta molecule per two T cells. Findings and limits, study-wide: Diversity of TCR beta per million T cells declined in a roughly linear way with age.

Roughly 10 milliliters was the volume of peripheral blood drawn from each donor. Isolated PBMCs totaled at least 7 million in each sample. Next came a second PCR, run for about 6 to 12 cycles, which used a sample-barcoded 5' primer along with a J-beta primer mix. Each CDR3 protein is one row after TCRdb ran MiXCR on the 5' RACE reads. The sample has about 780,000 distinct CDR3 sequences; about 45% are singletons. This clonotype was observed a few times. No antigen is known for it. The CDR3 covers 13 residues. The V end lost 7 bases, the J end lost 9 bases, and 16 bases lay between the germline ends. The germline V gene has CDR1 DFQATT and CDR2 SNEGSKA (reference sequence).

The clonotype originates from a man older than 75 in good health. This chain links TRBV20-1 with TRBJ1-6, with D perhaps TRBD1 (5 bases). Sequences were obtained from blood. CDR3 residues: CSVPGQGVSPLHF. CDR3 bases: TGCAGTGTCCCAGGCCAGGGCGTTTCACCCCTCCACTTT.